The 27 T cell receptor beta chains listed next were all sequenced from one sample in a study of blood T cell repertoires in COVID-19. Clones were read by immunoSEQ multiplex PCR, and TCRdb kept only the in-frame ones, dropping some. The top ten hold roughly 8.8% of the sample, which has around 250,000 clones, more than 70% seen once. The sample consisted of peripheral blood. These receptors came from a man aged 35 to 55 with active or convalescent COVID-19.

The chain combines TRBV10-3 with TRBJ1-1; D remains unclear. Per the germline V gene, CDR1 is ENHRY and CDR2 is SYGVKD. The CDR3 loop spans 12 amino acids. Trimming removed 8 bases at V and 0 bases at J, with 7 bases between. This CDR3 reads CAIARLNTEAFF. The CDR3 DNA reads as TGTGCCATCGCCAGGTTGAACACTGAAGCTTTCTTT.

As for this clone: Other DNA sequences of this sample code for an identical CDR3. The chain carries TRBV5-1 and TRBJ1-6, with 7 nucleotides matching TRBD1. With 2 bases clipped from V and 4 bases from J, the junction kept 0 bases outside the gene matches. CDR1 and CDR2 from the germline V gene are SGHRS and YFSETQ. The CDR3 covers 14 residues. The CDR3 DNA sequence: TGCGCCAGCAGCTTACAGGGGTATAATTCACCCCTCCACTTT. This gives the protein CASSLQGYNSPLHF. Full variable domain (outside the CDR3, taken from reference TRBV5-1 and TRBJ1-6): KAGVTQTPRYLIKTRGQQVTLSCSPISGHRSVSWYQQTPGQGLQFLFEYFSETQRNKGNFPGRFSGRQFSNSRSEMNVSTLELGDSALYLCASSLQGYNSPLHFGNGTRLTVT.

The chain carries TRBV29-1 and TRBJ1-1; TRBD1 aligns across 7 bases. Germline trimming cut 7 bases from V and 2 bases from J; bases unmatched to any gene: 10. The germline CDR1 and CDR2 sequences are SQVTM and ANQGSEA. This CDR3 is 14 amino acids long. The CDR3 nucleotides are TGCAGCGCGGCCCCGGGACAGACTAACACTGAAGCTTTCTTT. This gives the protein CSAAPGQTNTEAFF.

V is TRBV19 and J is TRBJ2-3; 7 bases align to TRBD2. This CDR3 contains 15 residues. V lost 4 bases and J lost 2; bases outside the gene matches: 6. The germline V gene has CDR1 LNHDA and CDR2 SQIVND (reference sequence). Here the CDR3 DNA reads TGTGCCAGTAGTAGAACGGGGGGAAACACAGATACGCAGTATTTT. Its translation: CASSRTGGNTDTQYF.

CDR3 in amino acids: CASTLGAPSQETQYF. CDR3 coding DNA: TGTGCCAGCACCCTGGGGGCCCCATCCCAAGAGACCCAGTACTTC. The V gene is TRBV6-6, the J gene TRBJ2-5, with D tentatively TRBD1 (6 bases). V shed 7 bases and J shed 1 base, with 16 bases lying between them. CDR1 MNHNY and CDR2 SVGAGI come from the germline V gene (reference sequence). CDR3 length equals 15 residues.

The CDR3 sequence is CASSLALVGGFHEQYF. The CDR3 DNA reads TGTGCCAGCAGCTTAGCGCTGGTAGGAGGGTTCCACGAGCAGTACTTC. J is TRBJ2-7 and V is TRBV7-9; D may be TRBD2 (6 bases). CDR1 and CDR2 from the germline V gene are SEHNR and FQNEAQ (reference sequence). This CDR3 has 16 residues. The V gene lost 0 bases and the J gene lost 5 bases, with 17 bases spanning the gap.

Concerning this clone: The sample carries other DNA sequences with the same CDR3. The chain employs TRBV19 and TRBJ1-3; D gene unclear. The germline V gene has CDR1 LNHDA and CDR2 SQIVND (reference sequence). The CDR3 has 12 amino acids. V dropped 3 bases and J dropped 7 bases, with 7 bases sitting between them. The chain's CDR3 is CASSILPNTIYF. For the CDR3, the DNA is TGTGCCAGTAGTATTCTCCCGAACACCATATATTTT. The full variable domain, in which reference TRBV19 and TRBJ1-3 provide the parts outside the CDR3, is DGGITQSPKYLFRKEGQNVTLSCEQNLNHDAMYWYRQDPGQGLRLIYYSQIVNDFQKGDIAEGYSVSREKKESFPLTVTSAQKNPTAFYLCASSILPNTIYFGEGSWLTVV.

CDR3 loop: CAISSRDSYGYTF. The CDR3, as DNA: TGTGCCATCAGCTCCCGGGACAGCTATGGCTACACCTTC. The V gene is TRBV10-3, the J gene TRBJ1-2, with 7 nucleotides matching TRBD1. The germline CDR1 and CDR2 sequences are ENHRY and SYGVKD. The V and J ends lost 6 bases and 4 bases, in that order; junction bases with no gene match: 5. The CDR3 totals 13 residues.

This clone has just one count. CDR3 in amino acids: CASSQAEYNYGYTF. CDR3 nucleotide sequence: TGCGCCAGCAGCCAAGCAGAATATAACTATGGCTACACCTTC. This chain joins TRBV4-1 and TRBJ1-2; D ambiguous. The CDR3 consists of 14 residues. The germline V gene encodes CDR1 MGHRA and CDR2 YSYEKL. V was clipped by 1 base and J by 1 base, with 7 bases between them.

This clone came up a few times. This sequence joins TRBV29-1 and TRBJ1-2, with TRBD1 matching over 7 bases. CDR3 length: 14 residues. Germline V CDR1 and CDR2: SQVTM, ANQGSEA. Unmatched junction bases numbered 7, after V lost 3 bases and J lost 3 bases. Written as DNA, the CDR3 is TGCAGCGTTGATCCCCCGGGACAGCACTATGGCTACACCTTC. Protein sequence: CSVDPPGQHYGYTF.

This clone came up once. The J gene is TRBJ2-2, the V gene TRBV4-3; weak D call: TRBD1 (6 bases). Looked up from germline, CDR1 is LGHNA and CDR2 is YSLEER. V was clipped by 1 base and J by 3 bases, with 9 bases between them. CDR3 length: 15 residues. CDR3 loop: CASSQGAGDTGELFF. DNA for the CDR3: TGCGCCAGCAGCCAAGGGGCAGGGGACACCGGGGAGCTGTTTTTT.

The chain has TRBV30 and TRBJ1-1; maybe TRBD1 (5 bases). Germline V gene lookup returns CDR1 GTSNPN and CDR2 SVGIG (reference sequence). The V end lost 7 bases, the J end lost 4 bases, and 19 bases lay between the germline ends. The CDR3 extends over 14 amino acids. Written as DNA, the CDR3 is TGTGCCTCCACCCAATCCAGGGTGATCACTGAAGCTTTCTTT. Translating it yields CASTQSRVITEAFF.

V usage is TRBV3-1 (or the pseudogene TRBV3-2) and J usage is TRBJ1-2; 8 positions agree with TRBD1. Per the germline V gene, CDR1 is LGHDT and CDR2 is YNNKEL (reference sequence). The CDR3 has 14 amino acids. Trimming at V came to 3 bases and at J to 6 bases, leaving 6 bases not matched to a gene. The CDR3 nucleotides are TGTGCCAGCAGCCAGGGCAGGGGGCGGAATGGCTACACCTTC. Amino acids: CASSQGRGRNGYTF.

This clone was picked up one time. The chain joins TRBV4-1 to TRBJ1-4, with 10 bases lining up with TRBD1. The CDR3 length is 15 residues. The germline CDR1 and CDR2 sequences are MGHRA and YSYEKL. The trim removed 5 bases at V and 6 bases at J, leaving 6 bases unmatched. The DNA of the CDR3 is TGCGCCAGCAGCAAGACAGGGGGCGTTGATGAAAAACTGTTTTTT. This encodes CASSKTGGVDEKLFF.

V is TRBV4-3 and J is TRBJ1-1, with D uncertain. CDR1 is LGHNA and CDR2 is YSLEER in the germline V gene. Trimming took 0 bases from V and 5 from J, leaving 19 bases between them. The CDR3 contains 17 residues. The CDR3 reads CASSQEARRMITTEAFF. The CDR3 bases are TGCGCCAGCAGCCAAGAAGCGCGAAGGATGATCACGACTGAAGCTTTCTTT.

This clone was observed a few times. Other DNA sequences of this sample code for an identical CDR3. This chain joins TRBV11-3 and TRBJ2-7, with D possibly being TRBD1 (6 bases). V dropped 1 base and J dropped 4 bases, with 17 bases sitting between them. The CDR3 is 16 amino acids. Germline V gene sequence: CDR1 SGHNT, CDR2 YENEEA. Here the CDR3 DNA reads TGTGCCAGCAGCTTAGCTCTCGGAGCAGGGGAGTACGAGCAGTACTTC. Amino acid sequence: CASSLALGAGEYEQYF.

The chain employs TRBV27 and TRBJ1-1; TRBD1 agrees at 8 bases. From germline, CDR1 is MNHEY and CDR2 SMNVEV (reference sequence). This CDR3 contains 12 residues. Trimming removed 7 bases from V and 10 bases from J; junction bases left unmatched: 8. CDR3 in amino acids: CASTTGQGPAFF. DNA of the CDR3: TGTGCCAGCACCACCGGACAGGGCCCAGCTTTCTTT.

The chain joins TRBV14 to TRBJ2-4; 12 positions match TRBD2. Germline CDR1 is SGHDN and CDR2 is FVKESK. The length of the CDR3 is 19 residues. Trimming removed 0 bases from V and 2 bases from J; junction bases left unmatched: 8. This CDR3 reads CASSQDLAGGPGSKNIQYF. CDR3 nucleotides: TGTGCCAGCAGCCAAGATCTAGCGGGGGGGCCCGGATCCAAAAACATTCAGTACTTC.

The rearrangement uses TRBV4-3 and TRBJ1-6; D perhaps matches TRBD1 (5 bases). Trimming pared 1 base from V and 6 bases from J, leaving 10 bases between. The CDR3 spans 15 residues. Germline CDR1 LGHNA, CDR2 YSLEER. The CDR3 loop is CASSQGRAPNSPLHF. The DNA for the CDR3 is TGCGCCAGCAGCCAAGGCAGGGCCCCTAATTCACCCCTCCACTTT.

The table lists this clone with a few counts. This chain links TRBV28 with TRBJ1-5, with TRBD1 identical over 10 bases. V trimming: 6 bases; J trimming: 4 bases; junction bases outside the gene matches: 6. Per the germline V gene, CDR1 is MDHEN and CDR2 is SYDVKM. CDR3 length: 15 residues. The CDR3 coding sequence is TGTGCCAGCAGCCTCGGGGACAGGGGAAATCAGCCCCAGCATTTT. Residues: CASSLGDRGNQPQHF.

The sample holds one count of this clone. DNA for the CDR3: TGTGCCAGCGAGGGACAGGTCCCGTCGGAGACCCAGTACTTC. This encodes CASEGQVPSETQYF. The chain is built from TRBV6-5 and TRBJ2-5; 8 bases map to TRBD1. The ends lost 8 bases at V and 5 bases at J; junction bases unmatched: 10. The CDR3 is made up of 14 amino acids. The germline V gene encodes CDR1 MNHEY and CDR2 SVGAGI.

The genes are TRBV10-3 and TRBJ1-3, with 8 bases matching TRBD1. The CDR3 sequence is 15 residues long. The V gene's germline CDR1 is ENHRY and CDR2 SYGVKD. V lost 10 bases, J lost 0 bases, and 8 bases stayed unmatched. The CDR3 loop reads CATRRDRFSGNTIYF. The DNA for the CDR3 is TGTGCCACCAGGAGGGACAGGTTCTCTGGAAACACCATATATTTT.

V usage is TRBV5-8 and J usage is TRBJ1-5, with D unclear. The V end was cut by 6 bases, the J end by 2 bases, with 15 bases between. Germline CDR1 SGHTS, CDR2 YDEGEE. The CDR3 runs 15 residues. CDR3 amino acids: CASTTEGVGNQPQHF. CDR3 DNA: TGTGCCAGCACCACGGAGGGCGTGGGCAATCAGCCCCAGCATTTT. The full variable domain, completed using reference TRBV5-8 and TRBJ1-5, is EAGVTQSPTHLIKTRGQQATLRCSPISGHTSVYWYQQALGLGLQFLLWYDEGEERNRGNFPPRFSGRQFPNYSSELNVNALELEDSALYLCASTTEGVGNQPQHFGDGTRLSIL.

The chain combines TRBV9 with TRBJ2-7, with TRBD1 matching 8 bases. With V trimmed by 0 bases and J by 3 bases, 5 bases remained unmatched. Germline lookup yields CDR1 SGDLS and CDR2 YYNGEE. The CDR3 has 15 residues. Here the CDR3 reads CASSVGAGGGYEQYF. The CDR3, as DNA: TGTGCCAGCAGCGTAGGCGCAGGGGGCGGCTACGAGCAGTACTTC.

V gene TRBV27 combines with J gene TRBJ2-1; a weak D match, TRBD2 (5 bases). The germline V gene has CDR1 MNHEY and CDR2 SMNVEV (reference sequence). Trimming stripped 5 bases from V and 2 bases from J, with 10 bases between. CDR3 length: 14 residues. The CDR3 loop is CASSQLVPYNEQFF. The CDR3 DNA reads as TGTGCCAGCAGTCAACTAGTCCCCTACAATGAGCAGTTCTTC.

The genes are TRBV3-1 (or the pseudogene TRBV3-2) and TRBJ1-6; D gene ambiguous. The germline V gene encodes CDR1 LGHDT and CDR2 YNNKEL (reference sequence). Trimming shortened V by 4 bases and J by 8 bases, and 12 bases separated the two germline ends. CDR3 length equals 14 residues. CDR3: CASSPQEAYSPLHF. CDR3 in DNA: TGTGCCAGCAGCCCGCAGGAGGCGTATTCACCCCTCCACTTT.

The chain carries TRBV6-5 and TRBJ1-5; no reliable D call. The V end lost 8 bases, the J end lost 6 bases, and 17 bases lay between the germline ends. The CDR3 is made up of 14 amino acids. CDR1 and CDR2 (germline): MNHEY, SVGAGI. CDR3 coding DNA: TGTGCCAGCGGGTGGGGAGGAGAAGGTCAGCCCCAGCATTTT. This gives the protein CASGWGGEGQPQHF.